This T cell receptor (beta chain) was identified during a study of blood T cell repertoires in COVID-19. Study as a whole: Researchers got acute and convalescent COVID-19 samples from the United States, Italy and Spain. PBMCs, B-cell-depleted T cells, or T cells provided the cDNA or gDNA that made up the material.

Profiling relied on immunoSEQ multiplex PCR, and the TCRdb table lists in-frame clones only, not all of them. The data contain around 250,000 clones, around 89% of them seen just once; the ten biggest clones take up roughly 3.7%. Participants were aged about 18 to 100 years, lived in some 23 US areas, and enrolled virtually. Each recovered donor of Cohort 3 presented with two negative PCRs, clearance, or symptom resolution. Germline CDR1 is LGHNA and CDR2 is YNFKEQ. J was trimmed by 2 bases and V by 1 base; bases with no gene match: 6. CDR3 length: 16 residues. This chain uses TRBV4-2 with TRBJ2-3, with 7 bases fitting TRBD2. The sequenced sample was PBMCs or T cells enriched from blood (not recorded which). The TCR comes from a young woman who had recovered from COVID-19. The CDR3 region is CASSQGGGRDTDTQYF. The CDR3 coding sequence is TGTGCCAGCAGCCAAGGGGGTGGGAGGGACACAGATACGCAGTATTTT.